This T cell receptor beta chain was documented in a study of cytomegalovirus exposure and HLA in healthy donors. About the research overall: Drawn from HLA-typed donors, 65 million to 100 million unique TCRs were held in an early data release. Study-wide results and caveats: Upon later analysis, HLA-associated TCR beta chains proved more clonally expanded than other, equally common chains. A few of the chains that were CMV-associated were confirmed in vitro to be specific for CMV antigens.

For this clone: Its antigen is not identified.

60 Vbeta and 13 Jbeta primers were used in PCR. In the source study's methods: Later analysis identified roughly 84 million unique TCR beta chains, about 10 million shared. Assay used: immunoSEQ multiplex PCR; TCRdb lists only in-frame clones, some missing. Clonal size and the V and J genes are those of that table, whereas D and trimming came from the DNA. The sample gives about 120,000 clones, roughly 78% of which show up once; 11% is in the top ten. Germline V gene lookup returns CDR1 SGHNT and CDR2 YYREEE (reference sequence). This CDR3 contains 14 residues. V dropped 2 bases and J dropped 6; count of bases not matched to a gene: 7.

The V call is TRBV5-4, the J call TRBJ1-1; 7 positions agree with TRBD1. Material for sequencing was PBMCs. This TCR derives from a man aged 25 to 45 in good health and CMV-seropositive. DNA for the CDR3: TGTGCCAGCAGCTTACAAGACAGGGCTGCTGAAGCTTTCTTT. Its translation: CASSLQDRAAEAFF.